Listed here are 32 T cell receptor beta chains from one sample, sequenced in a study of T-cell memory formation after mild COVID-19. One entry per CDR3 protein results from TCRdb running MiXCR on the 5' RACE reads. Among some 250,000 distinct CDR3 sequences listed, approximately 18% were seen once. Sequenced material: PBMCs or a T cell subset sorted from them (not recorded which). These receptors were taken from a man younger than 35 who had mild COVID-19 (a few samples of this study predate the infection). Cell type and time point are not known.

There are a few counts of this clonotype. CDR3 sequence reads: CASSLWIGTGKRMDTGELFF. DNA for the CDR3: TGTGCCAGCAGTTTGTGGATTGGGACAGGGAAGAGGATGGACACCGGGGAGCTGTTTTTT. The V and J genes are TRBV27 and TRBJ2-2, with TRBD1 identical over 9 bases. The CDR3 is made up of 20 amino acids. Germline-derived CDR1 and CDR2 are MNHEY and SMNVEV (reference sequence). After removal of 3 bases from V and 3 bases from J, the junction contained 17 bases not matched to a gene.

This clonotype was counted a few times. The gene calls are TRBV6-5 and TRBJ2-1; 7 nucleotides agree with TRBD2. V was pared by 0 bases and J by 4 bases, with 6 bases of the junction left unmatched. CDR3 length: 16 amino acids. In germline, CDR1 is MNHEY, CDR2 SVGAGI. CDR3 region: CASSYSGRGTYNEQFF. CDR3 bases: TGTGCCAGCAGTTACTCTGGGCGGGGGACTTACAATGAGCAGTTCTTC.

This clonotype has more than one count but fewer than ten. This chain links TRBV5-6 with TRBJ1-2; D ambiguous. Germline V lookup: CDR1 SGHDT, CDR2 YYEEEE. The CDR3 has 11 amino acids. Trimming left V 3 bases short and J 4 bases short, with 4 bases between. CDR3 sequence: CASSWSYGYTF. CDR3 nucleotides: TGTGCCAGCAGCTGGAGCTATGGCTACACCTTC.

The chain carries TRBV6-6 and TRBJ2-1; TRBD2 is a possible D gene (7 bases). Germline V gene data show CDR1 as MNHNY and CDR2 as SVGAGI (reference sequence). V lost 6 bases to trimming and J lost 7 bases, with 19 bases between them. This CDR3 region has 15 residues. DNA of the CDR3: TGTGCCAGCAGAACAACCCAAGGGGGGGGGAATGAGCAGTTCTTC. Translating it yields CASRTTQGGGNEQFF.

The chain recombines TRBV20-1 with TRBJ2-5; perhaps D is TRBD1 or TRBD2 (5 bases each). V was shortened by 5 bases and J by 0 bases, with 13 bases between the two germline ends. The V gene's germline CDR1 is DFQATT and CDR2 SNEGSKA (reference sequence). The CDR3 extends over 14 amino acids. The CDR3 sequence: CSAPAGTHQETQYF. As DNA, the CDR3 is TGCAGTGCTCCCGCCGGGACCCACCAAGAGACCCAGTACTTC.

This clonotype was detected only a few times. This chain links TRBV30 with TRBJ2-7; 7 nucleotides align to TRBD2. CDR3 length: 15 amino acids. In germline, CDR1 is GTSNPN, CDR2 SVGIG (reference sequence). V lost 2 bases to trimming and J lost 3 bases; unmatched junction nucleotides: 10. The DNA for the CDR3 is TGTGCCTGGAGTAGTGGCAGCGGGACCTACTACGAGCAGTACTTC. This codes for CAWSSGSGTYYEQYF.

CDR3 protein: CASSQDLNAGIYEQYF. The CDR3 nucleotides are TGTGCCAGCAGCCAAGATCTCAATGCAGGGATCTACGAGCAGTACTTC. The chain is built from TRBV3-1 and TRBJ2-7; D might be TRBD1 (5 bases). CDR3 size: 16 residues. The V gene lost 0 bases and the J gene lost 3 bases, with 15 bases spanning the gap. Germline CDR1 reads LGHDT; CDR2 reads YNNKEL (reference sequence).

The rearrangement links TRBV5-1 to TRBJ2-5; perhaps TRBD1 as D (7 bases). This CDR3 region has 15 residues. Germline V lookup: CDR1 SGHRS, CDR2 YFSETQ. With 4 bases removed from V and 5 bases from J, the gap between germline ends came to 18 bases. CDR3 sequence reads: CASSRALTGRETQYF. For the CDR3, the DNA is TGCGCCAGCAGCAGGGCCCTGACAGGGAGGGAGACCCAGTACTTC.

This clonotype was recorded a few times. The V gene is TRBV20-1, the J gene TRBJ1-5; unclear D gene. Trimming took off 6 bases at V and 1 base at J, with 16 bases between the two ends. CDR1 is DFQATT, CDR2 SNEGSKA, per germline (reference sequence). CDR3 length: 15 residues. The CDR3 DNA reads TGCAGTGCCATGAGATCCCCGGAGAGCAATCAGCCCCAGCATTTT. Amino acid sequence: CSAMRSPESNQPQHF.

The chain has TRBV7-9 and TRBJ2-3; 8 nucleotides match TRBD1. The CDR3 is made up of 17 amino acids. After removal of 5 bases from V and 2 bases from J, the junction contained 12 bases not matched to a gene. The germline CDR1 and CDR2 sequences are SEHNR and FQNEAQ (reference sequence). The CDR3, as DNA: TGTGCCAGCAGCCGACCCCCGACAGGGGTCTACACAGATACGCAGTATTTT. It specifies CASSRPPTGVYTDTQYF.

This clonotype has only a few counts. The V and J genes are TRBV4-1 and TRBJ2-3; D call uncertain. The CDR3 is 13 amino acids. V was cut by 3 bases and J by 2 bases, with 6 bases left in between. Germline CDR1 and CDR2: MGHRA and YSYEKL. The CDR3 DNA follows: TGCGCCAGCAGCCACGATTCCACAGATACGCAGTATTTT. It specifies CASSHDSTDTQYF.

This clonotype was observed a few times. The rearrangement links TRBV4-2 to TRBJ1-1, with a tentative D call TRBD1 (5 bases). This CDR3 has 14 residues. CDR1 and CDR2 from the germline V gene are LGHNA and YNFKEQ. The ends were cut back, 2 bases at V and 4 bases at J, with 11 bases in the middle. The CDR3 DNA reads TGTGCCAGCAGCCAAATGGGGCAGGGCACTGAAGCTTTCTTT. This gives the protein CASSQMGQGTEAFF.

This clonotype was seen a few times. The gene calls are TRBV11-2 and TRBJ2-5; 7 positions agree with TRBD2. This CDR3 has 18 amino acids. V trimming: 0 bases; J trimming: 0 bases; junction bases outside the gene matches: 10. CDR1 SGHAT and CDR2 FQNNGV come from the germline V gene. The CDR3 protein is CASSLDRGAGEYQETQYF. The CDR3 DNA follows: TGTGCCAGCAGCTTAGATCGCGGCGCGGGGGAGTACCAAGAGACCCAGTACTTC.

This rearrangement joins TRBV5-1 to TRBJ2-2, with TRBD2 matching 7 bases. The CDR3 contains 16 residues. Germline V lookup: CDR1 SGHRS, CDR2 YFSETQ. V gave up 4 bases and J gave up 5 bases; unmatched junction bases: 11. This chain's CDR3 is CASSPDINGGTGELFF. The CDR3 nucleotides read TGCGCCAGCAGCCCGGACATCAACGGGGGGACCGGGGAGCTGTTTTTT.

This clonotype was recorded at least ten times. The CDR3 bases are TGTGCCAGCAGTTACTCCGGGGCCAATGAGCAGTTCTTC. This sequence encodes CASSYSGANEQFF. The chain is built from TRBV6-5 and TRBJ2-1; D is possibly TRBD1 or TRBD2 (5 bases each). The CDR3 runs to 13 residues. Trimming stripped 0 bases from V and 6 bases from J, with 6 bases between. Germline V gives CDR1 MNHEY, CDR2 SVGAGI.

This clonotype occurred a few times. The chain employs TRBV29-1 and TRBJ2-2; TRBD2 is a possible D gene (5 bases). This CDR3 spans 14 amino acids. V was clipped by 4 bases and J by 1 base, with 10 bases between them. CDR1 is SQVTM, CDR2 ANQGSEA, per germline. CDR3 nucleotides: TGCAGCGTTGTTGAACGGGGGAACACCGGGGAGCTGTTTTTT. Translating gives CSVVERGNTGELFF.

In its sample, this clonotype was seen many times. CDR3 sequence (DNA): TGTGCCAGCAGCTTAGGGGGGGATCCCATTCAGTACTTC. Translated, it gives CASSLGGDPIQYF. The V call is TRBV7-8, the J call TRBJ2-4, with D perhaps matching TRBD2 (6 bases). With 1 base removed from V and 9 bases from J, the gap between germline ends came to 10 bases. Germline-derived CDR1 and CDR2 are SGHVS and FQNEAQ. The CDR3 runs 13 residues.

Here the CDR3 DNA reads TGTGCCAGTAGTCCAACCCCAGGGGCAGGATACAATGAGCAGTTCTTC. It codes for CASSPTPGAGYNEQFF. J is TRBJ2-1 and V is TRBV19; tentative D call: TRBD1 (6 bases). The CDR3 is made up of 16 amino acids. Germline V gives CDR1 LNHDA, CDR2 SQIVND (reference sequence). With 5 bases removed from V and 4 bases from J, the gap between germline ends came to 18 bases.

This clonotype came up a few times. This chain joins TRBV5-1 and TRBJ1-5, with 9 bases matching TRBD1. The CDR3 consists of 14 residues. V shed 4 bases and J 10 bases; nucleotides not matched to a gene: 9. Germline CDR1 and CDR2: SGHRS and YFSETQ. The chain's CDR3 is CASSPGTGLSPQHF. CDR3 nucleotide sequence: TGCGCCAGCAGCCCCGGGACAGGGCTCTCCCCCCAGCATTTT.

This clonotype was counted a few times. CDR3 nucleotide sequence: TGCGCCAGCAGCTTGTTCGGGGCAGGGCCGCGGGATACGCAGTATTTT. Its translation: CASSLFGAGPRDTQYF. This chain connects TRBV5-1 to TRBJ2-3; either TRBD1 or TRBD2 may supply D (5 bases each). This CDR3 contains 16 residues. V lost 1 base and J lost 6, with 18 bases in between. Germline CDR1 and CDR2: SGHRS and YFSETQ.

The CDR3 sequence: CASSSYLGGSTDTQYF. CDR3 coding DNA: TGTGCCAGCAGCTCCTACCTCGGGGGTAGCACAGATACGCAGTATTTT. The chain joins TRBV7-9 to TRBJ2-3, with D perhaps matching TRBD2 (6 bases). The CDR3 covers 16 residues. In germline, CDR1 is SEHNR, CDR2 FQNEAQ (reference sequence). V was shortened by 4 bases and J by 0 bases, with 14 bases between the two germline ends.

The J gene is TRBJ1-1, the V gene TRBV4-3; maybe TRBD1 (5 bases). Germline loops: CDR1 LGHNA, CDR2 YSLEER. The CDR3 consists of 13 residues. V dropped 3 bases and J dropped 5 bases, with 10 bases sitting between them. CDR3 residues: CASSQGTGTEAFF. The DNA of the CDR3 is TGCGCCAGCAGCCAGGGGACGGGTACTGAAGCTTTCTTT.

The chain has TRBV28 and TRBJ2-5; D is uncertain. Per the germline V gene, CDR1 is MDHEN and CDR2 is SYDVKM. CDR3 length: 8 residues. CDR3 in DNA: TGTGTTGTTGAGACCCAGTACTTC. Translating gives CVVETQYF. Drawing the rest from reference TRBV28 and TRBJ2-5, the complete variable domain is DVKVTQSSRYLVKRTGEKVFLECVQDMDHENMFWYRQDPGLGLRLIYFSYDVKMKEKGDIPEGYSVSREKKERFSLILESASTNQTSMYLCVVETQYFGPGTRLLVL.

This clonotype was recorded at least ten times. The chain joins TRBV20-1 to TRBJ2-1, with D tentatively TRBD1 (5 bases). The germline V gene encodes CDR1 DFQATT and CDR2 SNEGSKA (reference sequence). CDR3 size: 17 residues. Trimming shortened V by 6 bases and J by 5 bases, and 26 bases separated the two germline ends. CDR3 region: CSAQETFSRTLNNEQFF. CDR3 DNA sequence: TGCAGTGCCCAGGAAACGTTTTCTCGGACATTGAACAATGAGCAGTTCTTC.

The rearrangement links TRBV7-6 to TRBJ2-7; 10 bases match TRBD2. Germline trimming cut 5 bases from V and 4 bases from J; bases unmatched to any gene: 5. The CDR3 is made up of 14 amino acids. Germline V gives CDR1 SGHVS, CDR2 FNYEAQ. The CDR3 spells CASSPSGGAYEQYV. CDR3 DNA: TGTGCCAGCAGCCCGAGCGGGGGGGCTTACGAGCAGTACGTC.

This clonotype came up a few times. The chain employs TRBV7-8 and TRBJ1-4, with no clear D. The CDR3 is 13 amino acids. The V gene lost 5 bases and the J gene lost 4 bases, with 8 bases spanning the gap. Looked up from germline, CDR1 is SGHVS and CDR2 is FQNEAQ. In DNA form, the CDR3 reads TGTGCCAGCAGCACGGGGATTAATGAAAAACTGTTTTTT. It is translated as CASSTGINEKLFF.

A word on this clonotype: Possible read error: a much larger clone is one base away. The rearrangement links TRBV5-1 to TRBJ2-1; D may be TRBD2 (6 bases). The CDR3 runs 13 residues. Trimming took 1 base from V and 8 from J, leaving 10 bases between them. The germline V gene encodes CDR1 SGHRS and CDR2 YFSETQ. The CDR3, as DNA: TGCGCCAGCAGCTTGAGTAGGGACTATGAGCAGTTCTTC. Its translation is CASSLSRDYEQFF.

This clonotype was recorded many times. The gene calls are TRBV18 and TRBJ2-5, with a tentative D call TRBD2 (6 bases). Between the trimmed V and J ends, which lost 2 bases and 0 bases, there was a span of 7 bases. The CDR3 contains 14 residues. Germline CDR1 KGHSH, CDR2 LQKENI. Here the CDR3 DNA reads TGTGCCAGCTCACCAGCGGGGAACCAAGAGACCCAGTACTTC. Its translation is CASSPAGNQETQYF.

The rearrangement uses TRBV6-5 and TRBJ2-7, with 7 bases lining up with TRBD1. The CDR3 has 13 amino acids. Trimming removed 2 bases from V and 6 bases from J; junction bases left unmatched: 4. Germline loops: CDR1 MNHEY, CDR2 SVGAGI. This CDR3 is CASSYGTVGEQYF. Written as DNA, the CDR3 is TGTGCCAGCAGTTACGGGACAGTAGGCGAGCAGTACTTC.

This clonotype has a handful of counts. The J gene is TRBJ2-7, the V gene TRBV12-3 or TRBV12-4; D is uncertain. This CDR3 spans 12 amino acids. V was clipped by 5 bases and J by 5 bases, with 10 bases between them. The CDR3 reads CASSGLAHEQYF. CDR3 DNA: TGTGCCAGCAGTGGATTAGCCCACGAGCAGTACTTC.

This clonotype was seen more than once but under ten times. The CDR3 loop is CASRPGLAGGSETQYF. The CDR3 DNA reads TGTGCCAGCAGGCCCGGACTAGCGGGGGGCTCGGAGACCCAGTACTTC. This chain uses TRBV6-5 with TRBJ2-5, with 14 bases matching TRBD2. CDR1 is MNHEY, CDR2 SVGAGI, per germline. Unmatched junction bases numbered 8, after V lost 6 bases and J lost 5 bases. The CDR3 length is 16 residues.

As DNA, the CDR3 is TGCGCCAGCAGCCAAGGAAACGCCTACGAGCAGTACTTC. It codes for CASSQGNAYEQYF. The gene calls are TRBV4-3 and TRBJ2-7; no clear D gene. Looked up from germline, CDR1 is LGHNA and CDR2 is YSLEER. The V end lost 1 base, the J end lost 2 bases, and 6 bases lay between the germline ends. The CDR3 runs 13 residues.